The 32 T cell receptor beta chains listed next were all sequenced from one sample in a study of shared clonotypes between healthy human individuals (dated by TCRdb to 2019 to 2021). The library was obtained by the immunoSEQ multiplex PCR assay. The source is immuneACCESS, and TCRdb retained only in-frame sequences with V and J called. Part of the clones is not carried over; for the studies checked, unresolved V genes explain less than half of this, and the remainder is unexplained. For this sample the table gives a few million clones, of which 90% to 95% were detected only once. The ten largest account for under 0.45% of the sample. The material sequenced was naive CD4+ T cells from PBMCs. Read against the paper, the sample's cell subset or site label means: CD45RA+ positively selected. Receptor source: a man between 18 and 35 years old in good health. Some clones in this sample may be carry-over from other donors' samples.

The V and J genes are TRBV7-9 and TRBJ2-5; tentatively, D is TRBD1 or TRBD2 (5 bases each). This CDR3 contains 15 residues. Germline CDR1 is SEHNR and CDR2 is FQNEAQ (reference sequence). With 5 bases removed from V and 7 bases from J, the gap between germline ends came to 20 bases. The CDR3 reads CASSVGTSGLRTQYF. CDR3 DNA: TGTGCCAGCAGCGTTGGGACCTCTGGTTTGAGGACCCAGTACTTC.

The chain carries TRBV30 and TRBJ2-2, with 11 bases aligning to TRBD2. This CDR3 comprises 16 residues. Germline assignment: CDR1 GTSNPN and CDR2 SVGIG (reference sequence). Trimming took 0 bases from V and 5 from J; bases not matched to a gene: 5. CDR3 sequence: CAWSVTLAGGTGELFF. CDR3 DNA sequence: TGTGCCTGGAGTGTAACCCTAGCGGGAGGTACCGGGGAGCTGTTTTTT.

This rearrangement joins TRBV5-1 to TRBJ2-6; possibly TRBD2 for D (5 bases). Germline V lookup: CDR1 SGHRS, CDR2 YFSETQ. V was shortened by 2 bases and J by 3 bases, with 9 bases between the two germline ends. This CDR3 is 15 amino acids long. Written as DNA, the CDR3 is TGCGCCAGCAGCTTAGCGGATTATGGGGCCAACGTCCTGACTTTC. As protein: CASSLADYGANVLTF.

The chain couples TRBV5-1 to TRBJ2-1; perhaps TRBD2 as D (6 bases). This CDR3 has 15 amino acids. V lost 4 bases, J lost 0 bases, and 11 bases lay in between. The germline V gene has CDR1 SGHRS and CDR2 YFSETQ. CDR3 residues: CASSRRASSYNEQFF. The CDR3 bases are TGCGCCAGCAGCCGGAGGGCCTCCTCCTACAATGAGCAGTTCTTC.

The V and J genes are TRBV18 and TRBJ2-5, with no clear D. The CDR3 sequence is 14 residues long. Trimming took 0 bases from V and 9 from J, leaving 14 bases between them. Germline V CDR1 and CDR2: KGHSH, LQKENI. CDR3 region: CASSPPPLGLAQYF. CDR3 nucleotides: TGTGCCAGCTCACCACCCCCTCTGGGGTTGGCCCAGTACTTC.

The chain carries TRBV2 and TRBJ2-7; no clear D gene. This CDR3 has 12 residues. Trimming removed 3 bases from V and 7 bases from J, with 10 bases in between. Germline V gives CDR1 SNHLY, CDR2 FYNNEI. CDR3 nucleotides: TGTGCCAGCAGTGAGACTCTAGTTGAGCAGTACTTC. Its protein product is CASSETLVEQYF.

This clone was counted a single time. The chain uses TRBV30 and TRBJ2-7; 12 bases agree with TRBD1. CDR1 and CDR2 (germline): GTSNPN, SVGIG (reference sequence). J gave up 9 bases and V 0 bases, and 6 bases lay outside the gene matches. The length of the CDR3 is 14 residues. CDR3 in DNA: TGTGCCTGGAGTGTAGGGACAGGGGGCGTCGGGCAGTACTTC. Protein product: CAWSVGTGGVGQYF.

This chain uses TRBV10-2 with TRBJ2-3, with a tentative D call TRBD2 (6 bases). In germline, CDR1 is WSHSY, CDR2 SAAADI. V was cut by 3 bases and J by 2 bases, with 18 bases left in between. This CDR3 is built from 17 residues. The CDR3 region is CASSDPGGGLFTDTQYF. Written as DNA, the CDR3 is TGCGCCAGCAGTGACCCCGGAGGCGGACTATTCACAGATACGCAGTATTTT.

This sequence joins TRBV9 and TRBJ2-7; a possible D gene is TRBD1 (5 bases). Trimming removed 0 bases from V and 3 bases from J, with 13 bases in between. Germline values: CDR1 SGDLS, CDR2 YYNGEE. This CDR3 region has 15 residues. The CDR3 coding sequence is TGTGCCAGCAGCGTAGATTCGGCCAGGGACTACGAGCAGTACTTC. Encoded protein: CASSVDSARDYEQYF.

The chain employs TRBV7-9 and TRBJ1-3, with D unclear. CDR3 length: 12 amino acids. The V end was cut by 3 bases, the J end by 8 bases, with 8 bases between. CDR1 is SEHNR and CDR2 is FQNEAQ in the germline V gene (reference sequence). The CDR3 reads CASSFRLDTIYF. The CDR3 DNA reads TGTGCCAGCAGCTTCCGGTTGGACACCATATATTTT.

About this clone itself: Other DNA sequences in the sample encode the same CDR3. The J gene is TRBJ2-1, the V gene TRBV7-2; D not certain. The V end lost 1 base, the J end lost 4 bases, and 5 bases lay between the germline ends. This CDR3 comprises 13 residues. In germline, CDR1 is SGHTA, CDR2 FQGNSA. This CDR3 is CASSLGAYNEQFF. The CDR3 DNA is TGTGCCAGCAGCTTAGGAGCTTACAATGAGCAGTTCTTC.

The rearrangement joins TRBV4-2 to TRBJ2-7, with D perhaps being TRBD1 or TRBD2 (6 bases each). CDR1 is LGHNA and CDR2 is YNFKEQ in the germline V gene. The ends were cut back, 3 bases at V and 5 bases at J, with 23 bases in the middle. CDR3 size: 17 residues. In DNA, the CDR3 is TGTGCCAGCAGCCAGAGGGAATCCGGGACTCGGGGGCACGAGCAGTACTTC. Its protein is CASSQRESGTRGHEQYF.

CDR3 DNA sequence: TGTGCCAGCACCCTAGGACAGGGCCTCGACGAGCAGTACTTC. It is translated as CASTLGQGLDEQYF. The chain links TRBV5-4 to TRBJ2-7; 8 nucleotides agree with TRBD1. CDR3 size: 14 residues. Germline V gives CDR1 SGHNT, CDR2 YYREEE (reference sequence). Trimming cost V 6 bases and J 5 bases; bases outside gene matches: 10.

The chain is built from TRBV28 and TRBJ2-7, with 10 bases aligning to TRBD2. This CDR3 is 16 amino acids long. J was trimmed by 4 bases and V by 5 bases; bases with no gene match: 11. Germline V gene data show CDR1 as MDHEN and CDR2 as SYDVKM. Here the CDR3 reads CASSPLAGVGKYEQYF. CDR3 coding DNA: TGTGCCAGCAGTCCCCTAGCGGGAGTAGGCAAGTACGAGCAGTACTTC.

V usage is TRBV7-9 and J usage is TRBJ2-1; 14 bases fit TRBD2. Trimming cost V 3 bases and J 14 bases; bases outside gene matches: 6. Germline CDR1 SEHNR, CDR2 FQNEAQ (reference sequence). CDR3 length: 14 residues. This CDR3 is CASSFQGLAGEEFF. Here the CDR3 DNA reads TGTGCCAGCAGCTTCCAGGGACTAGCGGGAGAGGAGTTCTTC.

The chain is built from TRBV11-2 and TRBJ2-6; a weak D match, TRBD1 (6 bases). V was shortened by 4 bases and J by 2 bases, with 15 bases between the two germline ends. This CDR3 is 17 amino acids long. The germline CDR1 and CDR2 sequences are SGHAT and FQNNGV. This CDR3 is CASSSRYRAPGANVLTF. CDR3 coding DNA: TGTGCCAGCAGCTCAAGATACAGGGCGCCTGGGGCCAACGTCCTGACTTTC.

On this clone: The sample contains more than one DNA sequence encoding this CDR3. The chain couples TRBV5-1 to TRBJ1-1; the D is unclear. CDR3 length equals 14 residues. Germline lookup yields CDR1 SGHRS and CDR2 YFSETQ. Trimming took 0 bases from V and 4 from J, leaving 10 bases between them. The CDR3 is CASSLGAPGTEAFF. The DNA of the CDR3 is TGCGCCAGCAGCTTGGGAGCGCCGGGCACTGAAGCTTTCTTT. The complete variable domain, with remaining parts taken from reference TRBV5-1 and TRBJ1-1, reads KAGVTQTPRYLIKTRGQQVTLSCSPISGHRSVSWYQQTPGQGLQFLFEYFSETQRNKGNFPGRFSGRQFSNSRSEMNVSTLELGDSALYLCASSLGAPGTEAFFGQGTRLTVV.

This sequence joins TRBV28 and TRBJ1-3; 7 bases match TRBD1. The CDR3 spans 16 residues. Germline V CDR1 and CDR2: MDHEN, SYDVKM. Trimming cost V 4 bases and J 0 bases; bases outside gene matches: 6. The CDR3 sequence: CASSSRGPRSGNTIYF. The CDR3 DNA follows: TGTGCCAGCAGTTCGAGGGGGCCCCGCTCTGGAAACACCATATATTTT.

Here the CDR3 DNA reads TGTGCCAGCAGCTCCCGACTAGCGGGAAGGAACGAGCAGTACTTC. Its protein product is CASSSRLAGRNEQYF. The chain carries TRBV9 and TRBJ2-7; TRBD2 matches 11 bases. This CDR3 has 15 residues. CDR1 and CDR2 from the germline V gene are SGDLS and YYNGEE. V gave up 4 bases and J gave up 5 bases; unmatched junction bases: 8. Filled out from reference TRBV9 and TRBJ2-7, the complete variable domain reads DSGVTQTPKHLITATGQRVTLRCSPRSGDLSVYWYQQSLDQGLQFLIQYYNGEERAKGNILERFSAQQFPDLHSELNLSSLELGDSALYFCASSSRLAGRNEQYFGPGTRLTVT.

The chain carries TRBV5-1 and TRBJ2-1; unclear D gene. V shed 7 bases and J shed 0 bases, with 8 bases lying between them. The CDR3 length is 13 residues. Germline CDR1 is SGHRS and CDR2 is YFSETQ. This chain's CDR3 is CASHEGSYNEQFF. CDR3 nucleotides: TGCGCCAGCCACGAAGGCTCCTACAATGAGCAGTTCTTC.

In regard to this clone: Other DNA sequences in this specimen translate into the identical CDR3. The DNA for the CDR3 is TGTGCCAGCAGCCTAGGGGGGACAGGAGTTTACGAGCAGTACTTC. Translation gives CASSLGGTGVYEQYF. The rearrangement joins TRBV28 to TRBJ2-7, with 8 bases aligning to TRBD1. With 6 bases clipped from V and 4 bases from J, the junction kept 11 bases outside the gene matches. Germline CDR1 MDHEN, CDR2 SYDVKM. The CDR3 has 15 residues.

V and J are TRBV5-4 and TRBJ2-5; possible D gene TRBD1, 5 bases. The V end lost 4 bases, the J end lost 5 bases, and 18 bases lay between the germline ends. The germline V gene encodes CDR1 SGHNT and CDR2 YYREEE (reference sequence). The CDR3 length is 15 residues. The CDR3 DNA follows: TGTGCCAGCAGCCCACAGGACATGGGTTACGAGACCCAGTACTTC. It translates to CASSPQDMGYETQYF.

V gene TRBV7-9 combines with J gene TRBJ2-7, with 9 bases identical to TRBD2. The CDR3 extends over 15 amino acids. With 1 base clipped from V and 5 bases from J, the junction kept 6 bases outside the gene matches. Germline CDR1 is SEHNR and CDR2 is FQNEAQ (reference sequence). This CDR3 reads CASSLGSSGTDEQYF. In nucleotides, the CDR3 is TGTGCCAGCAGCTTAGGGTCTAGCGGGACGGACGAGCAGTACTTC.

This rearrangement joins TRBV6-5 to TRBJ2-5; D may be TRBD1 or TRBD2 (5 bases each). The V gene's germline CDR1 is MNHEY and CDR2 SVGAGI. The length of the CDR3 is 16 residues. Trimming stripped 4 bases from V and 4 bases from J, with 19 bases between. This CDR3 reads CASSWTYNPRGETQYF. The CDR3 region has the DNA TGTGCCAGCAGTTGGACCTACAACCCGAGGGGAGAGACCCAGTACTTC.

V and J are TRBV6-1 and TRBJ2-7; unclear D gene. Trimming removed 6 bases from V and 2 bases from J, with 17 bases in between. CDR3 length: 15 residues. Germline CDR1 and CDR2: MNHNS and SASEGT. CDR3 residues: CASSPEPLSTYEQYF. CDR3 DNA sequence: TGTGCCAGCAGCCCCGAGCCACTTTCTACCTACGAGCAGTACTTC.

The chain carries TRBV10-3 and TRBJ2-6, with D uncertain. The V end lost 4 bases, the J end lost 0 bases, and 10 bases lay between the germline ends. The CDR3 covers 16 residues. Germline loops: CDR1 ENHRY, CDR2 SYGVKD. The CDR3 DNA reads TGTGCCATCAGTGGCACAGCCCTCTCTGGGGCCAACGTCCTGACTTTC. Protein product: CAISGTALSGANVLTF.

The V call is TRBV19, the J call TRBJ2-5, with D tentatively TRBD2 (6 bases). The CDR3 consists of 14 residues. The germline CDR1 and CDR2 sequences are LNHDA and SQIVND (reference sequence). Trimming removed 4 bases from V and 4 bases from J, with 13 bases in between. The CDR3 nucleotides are TGTGCCAGTAGTACCATGGGGGGAGTAGAGACCCAGTACTTC. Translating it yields CASSTMGGVETQYF.

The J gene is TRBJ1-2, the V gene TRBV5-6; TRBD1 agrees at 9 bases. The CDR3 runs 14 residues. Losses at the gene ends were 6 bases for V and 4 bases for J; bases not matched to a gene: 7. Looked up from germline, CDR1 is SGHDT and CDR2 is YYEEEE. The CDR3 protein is CASNLPGQGYGYTF. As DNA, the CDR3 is TGTGCCAGCAATCTACCGGGACAGGGCTATGGCTACACCTTC.

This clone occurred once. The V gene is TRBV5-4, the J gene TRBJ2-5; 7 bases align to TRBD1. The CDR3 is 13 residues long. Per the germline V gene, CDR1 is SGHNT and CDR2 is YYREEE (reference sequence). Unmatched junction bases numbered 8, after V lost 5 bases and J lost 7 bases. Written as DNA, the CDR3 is TGTGCCAGCAGGGTCGACAGGGACGGGACCCAGTACTTC. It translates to CASRVDRDGTQYF. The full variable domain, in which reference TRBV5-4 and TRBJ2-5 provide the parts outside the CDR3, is ETGVTQSPTHLIKTRGQQVTLRCSSQSGHNTVSWYQQALGQGPQFIFQYYREEENGRGNFPPRFSGLQFPNYSSELNVNALELDDSALYLCASRVDRDGTQYFGPGTRLLVL.

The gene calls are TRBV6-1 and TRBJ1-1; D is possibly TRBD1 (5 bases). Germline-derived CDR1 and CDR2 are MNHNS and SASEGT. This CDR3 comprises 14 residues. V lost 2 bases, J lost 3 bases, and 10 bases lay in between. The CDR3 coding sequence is TGTGCCAGCAGTGAACAGGGTTCGGACACTGAAGCTTTCTTT. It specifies CASSEQGSDTEAFF.

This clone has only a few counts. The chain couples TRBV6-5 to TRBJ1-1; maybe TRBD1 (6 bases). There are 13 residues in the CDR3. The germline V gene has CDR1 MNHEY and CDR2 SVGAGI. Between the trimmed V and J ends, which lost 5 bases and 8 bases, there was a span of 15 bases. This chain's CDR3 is CASSQTGTVEAFF. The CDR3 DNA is TGTGCCAGCAGTCAAACAGGGACGGTAGAAGCTTTCTTT.

The CDR3 reads CASSVRRHPTSGKYNEQFF. The CDR3 DNA reads TGTGCCAGCAGCGTACGTCGCCACCCAACTAGCGGTAAGTACAATGAGCAGTTCTTC. This chain joins TRBV9 and TRBJ2-1, with TRBD2 identical over 8 bases. The CDR3 covers 19 residues. Germline CDR1 and CDR2: SGDLS and YYNGEE. Losses at the gene ends were 1 base for V and 4 bases for J; bases not matched to a gene: 16.